This is a list of T cell receptor beta chains from one sample in a study of human versus mouse CDR3 diversity and MHC coevolution. Clones were sequenced by immunoSEQ multiplex PCR, and TCRdb holds only the in-frame ones, with some missing. The profile shows about 81,000 clones, about 93% of them singletons. Sequenced sample: naive CD4+ T cells from blood. Every receptor here comes from a person aged 25-75 years in good health. Each CDR3 is given with its conserved first and last residue. D genes are given only for firm matches. Clone sizes are given selectively: once, few, many, or a class where the clone is expanded.

D | J | V | size | CDR3 | DNA
TRBD1 | TRBJ2-7 | TRBV10-3 | NA | CAISGLGTGQGGEQYF | TGTGCCATCAGTGGTCTCGGCACGGGACAGGGAGGGGAGCAGTACTTC
NA | TRBJ1-2 | TRBV6-4 | NA | CVSSGEQGESYGYTF | TGTGTCAGCAGTGGAGAACAGGGTGAATCCTATGGCTACACCTTC
NA | TRBJ2-7 | TRBV9 | NA | CASSAGSEQYF | TGTGCCAGCAGCGCAGGGTCAGAGCAGTACTTC
TRBD1 | TRBJ2-7 | TRBV5-4 | NA | CASSLGDRALEEQYF | TGTGCCAGCAGCTTGGGTGACAGGGCCCTCGAGGAGCAGTACTTC
NA | TRBJ1-1 | TRBV29-1 | NA | CSVDYTGNTEAFF | TGCAGCGTGGACTACACAGGGAACACTGAAGCTTTCTTT
NA | TRBJ2-5 | TRBV19 | NA | CASSIILAGQGETQYF | TGTGCCAGTAGTATAATCTTAGCGGGCCAGGGGGAGACCCAGTACTTC
NA | TRBJ1-1 | TRBV11-2 | NA | CASSLEAGPRTEAFF | TGTGCCAGCAGCTTAGAGGCAGGGCCGAGAACTGAAGCTTTCTTT
TRBD1 | TRBJ1-1 | TRBV7-2 | once | CASSSDRGDTEAFF | TGTGCCAGCAGCTCCGACAGGGGCGACACTGAAGCTTTCTTT
TRBD2 | TRBJ2-7 | TRBV7-2 | NA | CASSFSGSYEQYF | TGTGCCAGCAGCTTCAGCGGGAGCTACGAGCAGTACTTC
NA | TRBJ2-1 | TRBV12-5 | NA | CASGSRQSRGPGGPNEQFF | TGTGCTAGTGGTTCCCGGCAGTCTAGGGGCCCCGGGGGACCCAATGAGCAGTTCTTC
TRBD2 | TRBJ2-1 | TRBV7-9 | NA | CASREVGGNYNEQFF | TGTGCCAGCAGGGAAGTGGGGGGGAACTACAATGAGCAGTTCTTC
NA | TRBJ1-1 | TRBV18 | NA | CASSPQRAGHTEAFF | TGTGCCAGCTCACCACAAAGGGCAGGGCACACTGAAGCTTTCTTT
NA | TRBJ1-1 | TRBV4-3 | NA | CASSPQHMNTEAFF | TGCGCCAGCAGCCCACAGCACATGAACACTGAAGCTTTCTTT
TRBD2 | TRBJ2-7 | TRBV4-2 | NA | CASSPRPGRRGTSGRAGVYEQYF | TGTGCCAGCAGCCCGAGACCAGGCAGGAGAGGGACTAGCGGGAGGGCCGGAGTCTACGAGCAGTACTTC
NA | TRBJ1-3 | TRBV5-4 | NA | CASSWRRTGITGNTIYF | TGTGCCAGCAGCTGGAGAAGAACAGGGATCACTGGAAACACCATATATTTT
TRBD1 | TRBJ1-4 | TRBV7-2 | NA | CASSQTAGTGGSEKLFF | TGTGCCAGCAGCCAAACGGCCGGGACAGGGGGAAGTGAAAAACTGTTTTTT
NA | TRBJ1-1 | TRBV5-4 | NA | CASSLVAAEAFF | TGTGCCAGCAGCTTGGTAGCAGCTGAAGCTTTCTTT
NA | TRBJ2-7 | TRBV4-3 | NA | CASSQDLEQGKYF | TGCGCCAGCAGCCAAGATCTCGAGCAGGGAAAGTACTTC
TRBD1 | TRBJ2-7 | TRBV2 | NA | CASSGSGTGGYEQYF | TGTGCCAGCAGTGGATCCGGGACAGGGGGTTACGAGCAGTACTTC
TRBD1 | TRBJ2-7 | TRBV19 | NA | CASSKTGVRYEQYF | TGTGCCAGTAGTAAAACAGGGGTTCGGTACGAGCAGTACTTC
NA | TRBJ2-7 | TRBV5-4 | NA | CASSWDNYEQYF | TGTGCCAGCAGCTGGGACAATTACGAGCAGTACTTC
NA | TRBJ1-2 | TRBV9 | NA | CASSDLLGGARTF | TGTGCCAGCAGCGACCTGTTGGGGGGGGCAAGGACCTTC
TRBD1 | TRBJ2-7 | TRBV7-2 | NA | CASSLDSGQGNHEQYF | TGTGCCAGCAGCTTAGACTCGGGACAGGGTAACCACGAGCAGTACTTC
NA | TRBJ1-2 | TRBV7-3 | NA | CASSLGGKGYTF | TGTGCCAGCAGCTTAGGAGGGAAAGGCTACACCTTC
TRBD1 | TRBJ1-3 | TRBV18 | NA | CASSPGQGSGNTIYF | TGTGCCAGCTCACCGGGACAGGGCTCTGGAAACACCATATATTTT
TRBD1 | TRBJ2-7 | TRBV5-1 | once | CASIGGTGKEQYF | TGCGCCAGCATCGGCGGGACAGGCAAAGAGCAGTACTTC
NA | TRBJ1-1 | TRBV14 | NA | CASSQDVAGRRAFF | TGTGCCAGCAGCCAAGACGTCGCGGGGAGGAGAGCTTTCTTT
TRBD1 | TRBJ2-7 | TRBV28 | NA | CASRGTGGSYEQYF | TGTGCCAGCAGGGGGACAGGGGGATCCTACGAGCAGTACTTC
NA | TRBJ2-7 | TRBV11-3 | NA | CASSRDTTYEQYF | TGTGCCAGCAGCCGGGACACAACCTACGAGCAGTACTTC
TRBD1 | TRBJ1-4 | TRBV5-1 | NA | CASSFGRGRGEKLFF | TGCGCCAGCAGCTTCGGCAGGGGGCGAGGTGAAAAACTGTTTTTT
TRBD1 | TRBJ2-7 | TRBV12-5 | NA | CASGWRRRDSHEQYF | TGTGCTAGTGGTTGGAGACGCCGGGACAGCCACGAGCAGTACTTC
NA | TRBJ2-2 | TRBV27 | NA | CASSFRDLTGELFF | TGTGCCAGCAGTTTCAGGGACTTAACCGGGGAGCTGTTTTTT
NA | TRBJ1-4 | TRBV5-1 | NA | CASSGGGNEKLFF | TGCGCCAGCAGTGGAGGAGGGAATGAAAAACTGTTTTTT
TRBD1 | TRBJ1-1 | TRBV4-2 | NA | CASSTQGGALDTEAFF | TGTGCCAGCAGCACCCAAGGGGGCGCGTTGGACACTGAAGCTTTCTTT
NA | TRBJ1-1 | TRBV6-5 | NA | CASSYVLVGAETEAFF | TGTGCCAGCAGTTACGTTCTGGTGGGCGCTGAAACTGAAGCTTTCTTT
NA | TRBJ1-1 | TRBV20-1 | NA | CSANHNTEAFF | TGCAGTGCCAATCATAACACTGAAGCTTTCTTT
NA | TRBJ2-7 | TRBV9 | NA | CASSVDQVTYEQYF | TGTGCCAGCAGCGTAGACCAGGTCACCTACGAGCAGTACTTC
NA | TRBJ2-7 | TRBV18 | NA | CASSPVEQSYEQYF | TGTGCCAGCTCACCGGTTGAACAATCCTACGAGCAGTACTTC
NA | TRBJ2-4 | TRBV2 | NA | CASSERLVKNIQYF | TGTGCCAGCAGTGAACGACTAGTAAAAAACATTCAGTACTTC
NA | TRBJ1-4 | TRBV6-5 | NA | CASSYVDGEKLFF | TGTGCCAGCAGTTACGTCGACGGGGAAAAACTGTTTTTT
TRBD1 | TRBJ1-2 | TRBV7-3 | NA | CASSLSQGAQGYTF | TGTGCCAGCAGCTTATCCCAGGGGGCGCAGGGCTACACCTTC
TRBD1 | TRBJ1-1 | TRBV7-9 | NA | CASSTGQALGTEAFF | TGTGCCAGCAGCACGGGACAGGCGTTGGGCACTGAAGCTTTCTTT
NA | TRBJ1-1 | TRBV5-4 | NA | CASSLVVNTEAFF | TGTGCCAGCAGCCTTGTTGTGAACACTGAAGCTTTCTTT
NA | TRBJ2-7 | TRBV6-1 | NA | CASRQPTSSYEQYF | TGTGCCAGCAGACAGCCTACAAGCTCCTACGAGCAGTACTTC
NA | TRBJ2-7 | TRBV27 | NA | CASSLLASSYEQYF | TGTGCCAGCAGTTTACTTGCCAGTTCCTACGAGCAGTACTTC
NA | TRBJ1-6 | TRBV6-4 | NA | CASSALGMADNSPLHF | TGTGCCAGCAGTGCGTTGGGTATGGCGGATAATTCACCCCTCCACTTT
NA | TRBJ1-1 | TRBV30 | few | CAWSDSTEAFF | TGTGCCTGGAGTGATAGCACTGAAGCTTTCTTT
NA | TRBJ1-1 | TRBV19 | once | CASSATGNTEAFF | TGTGCCAGTAGTGCCACAGGGAACACTGAAGCTTTCTTT
TRBD1 | TRBJ2-7 | TRBV6-5 | NA | CASRPGQGAWEQYF | TGTGCCAGCAGACCGGGACAGGGGGCTTGGGAGCAGTACTTC
TRBD1 | TRBJ1-6 | TRBV7-2 | NA | CASNPQGLWNSPLHF | TGTGCCAGCAACCCACAGGGGCTATGGAATTCACCCCTCCACTTT
NA | TRBJ1-2 | TRBV18 | once | CASSPDRTYGYTF | TGTGCCAGCTCACCGGACAGAACCTATGGCTACACCTTC
NA | TRBJ1-5 | TRBV7-9 | NA | CASSPLGGNNQPQHF | TGTGCCAGCAGCCCGTTGGGGGGTAACAATCAGCCCCAGCATTTT
TRBD1 | TRBJ1-2 | TRBV9 | NA | CASSVGQGAFQGYTF | TGTGCCAGCAGCGTCGGACAGGGGGCGTTCCAAGGCTACACCTTC
TRBD1 | TRBJ2-7 | TRBV19 | NA | CATLDRANSYEQYF | TGTGCCACCTTGGACAGGGCCAACTCCTACGAGCAGTACTTC